The next 30 T cell receptor beta chains were all read from a single sample in a study of T-cell memory formation after mild COVID-19. TCRdb reprocessed the 5' RACE reads with MiXCR, giving one entry per CDR3 protein. This table has under 300,000 distinct CDR3 sequences, approximately 7.6% appearing once. The sequenced sample consisted of PBMCs or a T cell subset sorted from them (not recorded which). Receptors originate from a man aged 18 to 30 who had mild COVID-19 (a few samples of this study predate the infection). Cell type and time point are not known.

There are many counts of this clonotype. The chain couples TRBV6-4 to TRBJ2-1, with 8 bases lining up with TRBD2. CDR3 size: 13 residues. CDR1 is MRHNA and CDR2 is SNTAGT in the germline V gene. After removal of 5 bases from V and 5 bases from J, the junction contained 2 bases not matched to a gene. CDR3 region: CASSPTSDNEQFF. CDR3 bases: TGTGCCAGCAGTCCGACTAGCGACAATGAGCAGTTCTTC.

This clonotype was seen only a few times. This sequence joins TRBV12-3 or TRBV12-4 and TRBJ2-7, with a possible D match to TRBD1 (6 bases). The V and J ends lost 1 base and 3 bases respectively, with 10 bases between them. This CDR3 has 14 amino acids. DNA for the CDR3: TGTGCCAGCAGTTTAGGAGGGGGAGTCTACGAGCAGTACGTC. It yields the protein CASSLGGGVYEQYV.

This clonotype has more than one count but fewer than ten. The V and J genes are TRBV6-6 and TRBJ2-7, with 8 bases matching TRBD2. V lost 7 bases, J lost 5 bases, and 7 bases stayed unmatched. CDR1 is MNHNY and CDR2 is SVGAGI in the germline V gene (reference sequence). The CDR3 has 13 residues. The CDR3 DNA is TGTGCCAGCACCTCGGGGGGGACGCACGAGCAGTACTTC. As protein: CASTSGGTHEQYF.

This clonotype turned up a few times. The chain is built from TRBV7-9 and TRBJ2-1, with D perhaps assigned TRBD1 or TRBD2 (5 bases each). This CDR3 region has 12 residues. Germline assignment: CDR1 SEHNR and CDR2 FQNEAQ (reference sequence). V was shortened by 1 base and J by 9 bases, with 7 bases between the two germline ends. The CDR3 coding sequence is TGTGCCAGCAGCTTAGAGGGGACTGAGCAGTTCTTC. Its protein product is CASSLEGTEQFF. The whole variable domain, filled in from reference TRBV7-9 and TRBJ2-1, reads DTGVSQNPRHKITKRGQNVTFRCDPISEHNRLYWYRQTLGQGPEFLTYFQNEAQLEKSRLLSDRFSAERPKGSFSTLEIQRTEQGDSAMYLCASSLEGTEQFFGPGTRLTVL.

The gene calls are TRBV20-1 and TRBJ2-5; TRBD2 might be the D (5 bases). Germline V gives CDR1 DFQATT, CDR2 SNEGSKA (reference sequence). The CDR3 is 11 amino acids. With 7 bases removed from V and 4 bases from J, the gap between germline ends came to 10 bases. The CDR3 DNA follows: TGCAGTGTTAGCGACCGAGAGACCCAGTACTTC. Amino acid sequence: CSVSDRETQYF.

This clonotype was detected ten times or more. V and J are TRBV12-3 or TRBV12-4 and TRBJ2-2; D gene uncertain. Trimming took 3 bases from V and 1 from J, leaving 6 bases between them. The CDR3 is 14 residues long. The CDR3 here is CASSFSLNTGELFF. The CDR3 DNA follows: TGTGCCAGCAGTTTTTCGTTGAACACCGGGGAGCTGTTTTTT.

The rearrangement links TRBV14 to TRBJ1-5; D gene unclear. Trimming removed 1 base from V and 9 bases from J, with 7 bases in between. Germline V CDR1 and CDR2: SGHDN, FVKESK. CDR3 length equals 12 residues. CDR3 coding DNA: TGTGCCAGCAGCCAAGGGGATCGGCCCCAGCATTTT. Translated, it gives CASSQGDRPQHF.

This clonotype has at least ten counts. V is TRBV20-1 and J is TRBJ1-5, with a tentative D call TRBD1 (6 bases). Germline-derived CDR1 and CDR2 are DFQATT and SNEGSKA (reference sequence). The CDR3 has 14 amino acids. Trimming removed 3 bases at V and 5 bases at J, with 14 bases between. CDR3 nucleotides: TGCAGTGCTAGTGCAGGGGATAGGTATCAGCCCCAGCATTTT. Encoded protein: CSASAGDRYQPQHF.

J is TRBJ2-1 and V is TRBV6-2 or TRBV6-3, with 9 bases identical to TRBD2. CDR3 size: 14 residues. Trimming removed 7 bases from V and 5 bases from J; junction bases left unmatched: 6. The germline V gene encodes CDR1 MNHEY and CDR2 SVGEGT. CDR3 sequence reads: CASINLAGNNEQFF. CDR3 DNA: TGTGCCAGCATTAATCTAGCGGGGAACAATGAGCAGTTCTTC.

This clonotype was seen repeatedly, ten times or more. The J gene is TRBJ2-7, the V gene TRBV7-9, with D possibly being TRBD1 (6 bases). The ends were cut back, 8 bases at V and 3 bases at J, with 11 bases in the middle. The CDR3 totals 12 residues. The germline CDR1 and CDR2 sequences are SEHNR and FQNEAQ (reference sequence). The CDR3 reads CASGGQNYEQYV. The CDR3 bases are TGTGCCAGCGGCGGACAGAACTACGAGCAGTACGTC.

J is TRBJ2-7 and V is TRBV7-2; D gene ambiguous. Between the trimmed V and J ends, which lost 3 bases and 6 bases, there was a span of 9 bases. Germline V CDR1 and CDR2: SGHTA, FQGNSA. The CDR3 length is 12 residues. The CDR3 protein is CASSFDAFEQYF. Here the CDR3 DNA reads TGTGCCAGCAGCTTTGACGCCTTCGAGCAGTACTTC.

The J gene is TRBJ2-7, the V gene TRBV19; D might be TRBD1 or TRBD2, each matching 5 bases. The CDR3 totals 13 residues. Germline CDR1 LNHDA, CDR2 SQIVND (reference sequence). Trimming left V 10 bases short and J 4 bases short, with 17 bases between. Written as DNA, the CDR3 is TGTGCCACCAGTAGTGGGACGGGTTACGAGCAGTACTTC. Translating gives CATSSGTGYEQYF.

This clonotype was counted between two and nine times. This chain uses TRBV5-1 with TRBJ1-1; D is unresolved. This CDR3 has 15 residues. V was shortened by 0 bases and J by 1 base, with 10 bases between the two germline ends. Germline V gives CDR1 SGHRS, CDR2 YFSETQ. For the CDR3, the DNA is TGCGCCAGCAGCTTGGGGCCCGTTGGGAACACTGAAGCTTTCTTT. It encodes CASSLGPVGNTEAFF.

There are many counts of this clonotype. This chain uses TRBV9 with TRBJ1-6; D remains ambiguous. Deletions cut 0 bases from V and 2 bases from J, with 6 bases between. Germline V gene sequence: CDR1 SGDLS, CDR2 YYNGEE. This CDR3 comprises 15 residues. CDR3 DNA sequence: TGTGCCAGCAGCGTAGGGAAGGCCTATAATTCACCCCTCCACTTT. This codes for CASSVGKAYNSPLHF.

The genes are TRBV6-1 and TRBJ2-7; no clear D. V was pared by 7 bases and J by 0 bases, with 7 bases between. Germline V gene data show CDR1 as MNHNS and CDR2 as SASEGT. The CDR3 contains 12 residues. CDR3 sequence (DNA): TGTGCCAGCATATCAGGCTCCTACGAGCAGTACTTC. This gives the protein CASISGSYEQYF.

The chain uses TRBV27 and TRBJ1-2; the D gene is possibly TRBD1 (5 bases). The germline V gene encodes CDR1 MNHEY and CDR2 SMNVEV (reference sequence). The CDR3 extends over 13 amino acids. V gave up 3 bases and J gave up 8 bases, with 13 bases separating them. The CDR3 loop reads CASSLNRLGGYTF. In DNA form, the CDR3 reads TGTGCCAGCAGTTTGAACAGGTTGGGGGGCTACACCTTC.

Only a few counts were recorded for this clonotype. The chain links TRBV10-3 to TRBJ1-6, with a possible D match to TRBD1 (5 bases). Trimming left V 10 bases short and J 7 bases short, with 17 bases between. The CDR3 has 14 residues. The V gene's germline CDR1 is ENHRY and CDR2 SYGVKD. CDR3 bases: TGTGCCACACAATCAGGGAGGTGGAATTCACCCCTCCACTTT. Amino acids: CATQSGRWNSPLHF.

The J gene is TRBJ1-6, the V gene TRBV11-2; D is unclear. The CDR3 extends over 17 amino acids. The V gene lost 4 bases and the J gene lost 0 bases, with 13 bases spanning the gap. From germline, CDR1 is SGHAT and CDR2 FQNNGV. CDR3 sequence: CASSSGGVSSYNSPLHF. CDR3 in DNA: TGTGCCAGCAGCTCCGGCGGGGTTAGCTCCTATAATTCACCCCTCCACTTT. Together with reference TRBV11-2 and TRBJ1-6, the CDR3 gives the full variable domain: EAGVAQSPRYKIIEKRQSVAFWCNPISGHATLYWYQQILGQGPKLLIQFQNNGVVDDSQLPKDRFSAERLKGVDSTLKIQPAKLEDSAVYLCASSSGGVSSYNSPLHFGNGTRLTVT.

The table lists this clonotype with a few counts. This chain uses TRBV21-1 with TRBJ1-4; no check of the table's D call, TRBD1, against the DNA was made. TRBV21-1 counts as a pseudogene. The CDR3 loop spans 17 amino acids. CDR3 protein: CARSRDNHPATNEKLFF. CDR3 nucleotide sequence: TGTGCCAGGAGCCGGGACAACCACCCTGCAACTAATGAAAAACTGTTTTTT.

The chain recombines TRBV29-1 with TRBJ2-3; D remains unclear. Germline CDR1 and CDR2: SQVTM and ANQGSEA. This CDR3 is built from 13 residues. The germline V and J ends were trimmed by 4 bases and 2 bases, with 10 bases remaining between them. CDR3 protein: CSVVSPYTDTQYF. The CDR3 DNA is TGCAGCGTTGTGAGCCCGTACACAGATACGCAGTATTTT.

This chain links TRBV6-2 or TRBV6-3 with TRBJ1-1, with unresolved D. Germline V gives CDR1 MNHEY, CDR2 SVGEGT. The CDR3 consists of 15 residues. Trimming took off 2 bases at V and 0 bases at J, with 10 bases between the two ends. The chain's CDR3 is CASSYGPELNTEAFF. CDR3 DNA sequence: TGTGCCAGCAGTTACGGTCCAGAATTGAACACTGAAGCTTTCTTT.

This clonotype was observed many times. The chain links TRBV15 to TRBJ2-3, with a possible D match to TRBD2 (5 bases). The V gene's germline CDR1 is LNHNV and CDR2 YYDKDF (reference sequence). The CDR3 length is 14 residues. Trimming shortened V by 6 bases and J by 4 bases, and 14 bases separated the two germline ends. The CDR3 coding sequence is TGTGCCACCAGGACAAGAGTCGGGGCAGATACGCAGTATTTT. This encodes CATRTRVGADTQYF.

The rearrangement uses TRBV5-1 and TRBJ1-4; no firm D call. The germline V gene encodes CDR1 SGHRS and CDR2 YFSETQ. Trimming removed 0 bases from V and 7 bases from J, with 4 bases in between. The CDR3 is 12 residues long. This chain's CDR3 is CASSLDREKLFF. DNA of the CDR3: TGCGCCAGCAGCTTGGATCGTGAAAAACTGTTTTTT.

This clonotype was seen repeatedly, ten times or more. This rearrangement joins TRBV4-1 to TRBJ2-7; perhaps TRBD2 as D (6 bases). V lost 1 base, J lost 6 bases, and 16 bases lay in between. Germline V gene lookup returns CDR1 MGHRA and CDR2 YSYEKL. CDR3 length equals 15 residues. The CDR3 nucleotides are TGCGCCAGCAGCCAAGTGGGGGGACCGTCGTCCGAGCAGTACGTC. Amino acids: CASSQVGGPSSEQYV.

With regard to this clonotype: One end of the junction is discordant with germline, which a read error may explain. The genes are TRBV5-1 and TRBJ1-2, with a weak D call TRBD1 (5 bases). Germline-derived CDR1 and CDR2 are SGHRS and YFSETQ. This CDR3 comprises 14 residues. The CDR3 loop is CASSSLTDSYGYNF. CDR3 nucleotides: TGCGCCAGCAGCTCCCTGACAGATTCCTATGGCTACAACTTC.

This clonotype was picked up one time. This may arise from a read error, as a much more abundant clone is one base away. The V and J genes are TRBV7-3 and TRBJ2-1; 7 bases line up with TRBD1. This CDR3 comprises 13 residues. Germline loops: CDR1 SGHTA, CDR2 FQGTGA. J lost 12 bases, V lost 0 bases, and 5 bases had no gene match. The CDR3 nucleotides read TGTGCCAGCAGCTTAACGACGGGACAGAGGCAGTTCTTC. Translation gives CASSLTTGQRQFF.

The V gene is TRBV5-1, the J gene TRBJ2-5, with 7 bases that match TRBD1. Trimming removed 4 bases from V and 5 bases from J; junction bases left unmatched: 17. The CDR3 spans 17 residues. Germline CDR1 reads SGHRS; CDR2 reads YFSETQ. The CDR3 region has the DNA TGCGCCAGCAGCCCCCGACAGGGCCTATCTACCGGGGAGACCCAGTACTTC. Residues: CASSPRQGLSTGETQYF.

This clonotype was seen many times. The J gene is TRBJ2-7, the V gene TRBV5-6; D remains ambiguous. The germline CDR1 and CDR2 sequences are SGHDT and YYEEEE. V was cut by 3 bases and J by 7 bases, with 14 bases left in between. The CDR3 sequence is 13 residues long. CDR3 in DNA: TGTGCCAGCAGCTCCGGGTCACCCTTTGAGCAGTACTTC. It is translated as CASSSGSPFEQYF.

The genes are TRBV4-2 and TRBJ2-7; D not resolved. The CDR3 length is 16 residues. Trimming pared 0 bases from V and 0 bases from J, leaving 12 bases between. The V gene's germline CDR1 is LGHNA and CDR2 YNFKEQ. CDR3 sequence reads: CASSQEAPMSSYEQYF. The CDR3 coding sequence is TGTGCCAGCAGCCAAGAGGCGCCGATGAGCTCCTACGAGCAGTACTTC.

CDR3: CASSPGGRGPGNIQYF. CDR3 DNA sequence: TGTGCCAGCAGTCCGGGGGGCAGGGGGCCCGGAAACATTCAGTACTTC. The V call is TRBV28, the J call TRBJ2-4; D is possibly TRBD1 (8 bases). The germline V gene has CDR1 MDHEN and CDR2 SYDVKM. The CDR3 loop spans 16 amino acids. Between the trimmed V and J ends, which lost 5 bases and 6 bases, there was a span of 20 bases.